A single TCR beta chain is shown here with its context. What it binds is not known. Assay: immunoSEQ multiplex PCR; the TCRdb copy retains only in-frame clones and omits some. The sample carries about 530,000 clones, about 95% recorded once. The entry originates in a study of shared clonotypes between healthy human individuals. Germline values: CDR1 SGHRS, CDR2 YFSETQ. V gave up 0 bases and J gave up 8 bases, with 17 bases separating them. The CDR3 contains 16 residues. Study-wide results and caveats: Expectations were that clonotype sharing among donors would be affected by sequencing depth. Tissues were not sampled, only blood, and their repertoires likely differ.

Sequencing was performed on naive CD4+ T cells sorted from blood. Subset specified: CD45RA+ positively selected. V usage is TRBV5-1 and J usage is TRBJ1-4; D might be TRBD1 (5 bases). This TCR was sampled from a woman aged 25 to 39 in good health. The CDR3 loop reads CASSLEATALMEKLFF. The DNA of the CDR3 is TGCGCCAGCAGCTTGGAGGCGACAGCTCTAATGGAAAAACTGTTTTTT.